Reported below is one T cell receptor (beta chain). Antigen specificity is unknown. At one end, the junction sequence differs from germline, possibly due to a read error. MiXCR was run by TCRdb on the reads, yielding one entry per CDR3 protein. Here the sample spans fewer than 950,000 distinct CDR3 sequences, approximately 30% being singletons. These data belong to a study of T cell repertoires in cytomegalovirus infection. The germline gives CDR1 SGHVS, CDR2 FQNEAQ. The CDR3 runs to 14 residues. Here the sequenced sample was cultured CD8+ T cells from PBMCs, taken from culture after CMV antigen stimulation. The V and J genes are TRBV7-8 and TRBJ1-2; no firm D call. The clonotype comes from a human donor in good health (CMV status not recorded). Some clones in this sample may be carry-over from other donors' samples. The CDR3 spells CTSSLASYGYGYTF. CDR3 sequence (DNA): TGTACCAGCAGCTTAGCGTCATACGGGTATGGCTACACCTTC. The variable domain in full, completed from reference TRBV7-8 and TRBJ1-2, reads GAGVSQSPRYKVAKRGQDVALRCDPISGHVSLFWYQQALGQGPEFLTYFQNEAQLDKSGLPSDRFFAERPEGSVSTLKIQRTQQEDSAVYLCTSSLASYGYGYTFGSGTRLTVV.